These 32 T cell receptor beta chains originate from one sample sequenced in a study of cytomegalovirus exposure and HLA in healthy donors. This PCR relied on a set of 60 Vbeta primers and 13 Jbeta primers. The table came from immunoSEQ multiplex PCR; TCRdb's copy has only in-frame clones and leaves some out. The table lists some 190,000 clones, more than 60% of them singletons. The sample comprised PBMCs. These TCRs come from a woman in her twenties or thirties in good health and CMV-seropositive.

The V gene is TRBV5-6, the J gene TRBJ2-1, with 7 positions matching TRBD2. This CDR3 comprises 15 residues. Losses at the gene ends were 1 base for V and 4 bases for J; bases not matched to a gene: 5. CDR1 is SGHDT and CDR2 is YYEEEE in the germline V gene. The CDR3 DNA follows: TGTGCCAGCAGCTTGCTCAGCGGGGTTTACAATGAGCAGTTCTTC. This sequence encodes CASSLLSGVYNEQFF.

This clone was detected once. The chain carries TRBV28 and TRBJ1-1; the D gene is possibly TRBD1 (5 bases). Trimming cost V 7 bases and J 5 bases, with 17 bases left between them. The CDR3 covers 14 residues. Germline CDR1 reads MDHEN; CDR2 reads SYDVKM. In DNA form, the CDR3 reads TGTGCCAGCACGGGGGGAGGGGAGGGGACTGAAGCTTTCTTT. It encodes CASTGGGEGTEAFF.

V usage is TRBV5-4 and J usage is TRBJ1-4; a weak D match, TRBD1 (5 bases). Germline lookup yields CDR1 SGHNT and CDR2 YYREEE (reference sequence). The germline V and J ends were trimmed by 3 bases and 3 bases, with 15 bases remaining between them. The CDR3 has 16 amino acids. CDR3 sequence reads: CASSWRRGVSNEKLFF. In DNA form, the CDR3 reads TGTGCCAGCAGCTGGAGGCGGGGGGTGTCTAATGAAAAACTGTTTTTT.

J is TRBJ1-5 and V is TRBV2; a possible D gene is TRBD1 (5 bases). The CDR3 has 15 residues. V lost 9 bases and J lost 1, with 16 bases in between. The V gene's germline CDR1 is SNHLY and CDR2 FYNNEI. CDR3 residues: CASDRQGLSNQPQHF. CDR3 DNA sequence: TGTGCCAGTGATAGGCAGGGTCTCAGCAATCAGCCCCAGCATTTT.

The chain carries TRBV2 and TRBJ1-3; possible D gene TRBD1, 6 bases. Germline CDR1 and CDR2: SNHLY and FYNNEI. CDR3 size: 15 residues. V was trimmed by 3 bases and J by 1 base, leaving 10 bases between them. The CDR3 coding sequence is TGTGCCAGCAGTGATTCCAGGGGTTCTGGAAACACCATATATTTT. As protein: CASSDSRGSGNTIYF.

V gene TRBV7-9 combines with J gene TRBJ1-1; maybe TRBD1 (5 bases). Trimming removed 1 base at V and 5 bases at J, with 8 bases between. The CDR3 runs 13 residues. CDR1 is SEHNR and CDR2 is FQNEAQ in the germline V gene (reference sequence). Here the CDR3 reads CASSLGQGTEAFF. CDR3 nucleotides: TGTGCCAGCAGCTTAGGCCAGGGTACTGAAGCTTTCTTT.

The chain has TRBV18 and TRBJ2-5; 8 bases map to TRBD2. Germline V gene data show CDR1 as KGHSH and CDR2 as LQKENI. The CDR3 runs 14 residues. J lost 3 bases, V lost 3 bases, and 3 bases had no gene match. CDR3 region: CASSPDSGEETQYF. Written as DNA, the CDR3 is TGTGCCAGCTCACCGGATAGCGGGGAAGAGACCCAGTACTTC.

The chain has TRBV13 and TRBJ1-3; no reliable D call. V lost 4 bases and J 0 bases, leaving 19 bases between the germline ends. CDR3 length: 18 amino acids. CDR1 is PRHDT, CDR2 FYEKMQ, per germline (reference sequence). The CDR3, as DNA: TGTGCCAGCAGCTCAAACTGGAGAACCATATTCTCTGGAAACACCATATATTTT. It encodes CASSSNWRTIFSGNTIYF.

The genes are TRBV7-2 and TRBJ2-7; D not resolved. Trimming removed 1 base from V and 9 bases from J, with 13 bases in between. The CDR3 runs 13 residues. CDR1 is SGHTA and CDR2 is FQGNSA in the germline V gene. The CDR3 coding sequence is TGTGCCAGCAGCTTAGTGGGCATAATCGGGCAGTACTTC. Its protein product is CASSLVGIIGQYF. The entire variable domain, with the rest obtained from reference TRBV7-2 and TRBJ2-7, is as follows: GAGVSQSPSNKVTEKGKDVELRCDPISGHTALYWYRQSLGQGLEFLIYFQGNSAPDKSGLPSDRFSAERTGGSVSTLTIQRTQQEDSAVYLCASSLVGIIGQYFGPGTRLTVT.

The chain links TRBV4-3 to TRBJ1-6; D ambiguous. CDR3 length: 16 amino acids. Germline assignment: CDR1 LGHNA and CDR2 YSLEER. Trimming took 3 bases from V and 9 from J, leaving 18 bases between them. The CDR3 coding sequence is TGCGCCAGCAGCCATCAAACCAGCTCTACTAGTTCACCCCTCCACTTT. Translated: CASSHQTSSTSSPLHF.

The V gene is TRBV28, the J gene TRBJ2-7; 13 bases match TRBD2. Per germline, CDR1 MDHEN and CDR2 SYDVKM. This CDR3 has 15 amino acids. The trim removed 7 bases at V and 4 bases at J, leaving 7 bases unmatched. The CDR3 region is CASTTSTSGRYEQYF. The CDR3 bases are TGTGCCAGCACCACTTCGACTAGCGGGAGGTACGAGCAGTACTTC.

J is TRBJ2-4 and V is TRBV21-1; no DNA check was done on the table's D call, TRBD2. TRBV21-1 is shown as a pseudogene. This CDR3 is 20 amino acids long. CDR3 sequence reads: CASSKRRGGRDPASKNIQYF. The DNA of the CDR3 is TGTGCCAGCAGCAAAAGGAGGGGCGGGAGGGACCCCGCAAGCAAAAACATTCAGTACTTC.

This clone was recorded only once. The genes are TRBV28 and TRBJ1-1; tentative D call: TRBD1 (6 bases). Deletions cut 5 bases from V and 7 bases from J, with 11 bases between. CDR1 is MDHEN, CDR2 SYDVKM, per germline. This CDR3 region has 12 residues. This CDR3 is CASSIRDNEAFF. The CDR3 nucleotides are TGTGCCAGCAGTATCCGGGACAATGAAGCTTTCTTT.

Concerning this clone: The sample contains more than one DNA sequence encoding this CDR3. The rearrangement links TRBV5-1 to TRBJ1-2; D is undetermined. Between the trimmed V and J ends, which lost 0 bases and 4 bases, there was a span of 10 bases. Germline CDR1 is SGHRS and CDR2 is YFSETQ. The CDR3 contains 14 residues. The CDR3 coding sequence is TGCGCCAGCAGCTTGGACGGAGGACCCTATGGCTACACCTTC. Its protein product is CASSLDGGPYGYTF.

The chain carries TRBV4-3 and TRBJ2-7, with D possibly being TRBD1 (6 bases). Deletions cut 8 bases from V and 0 bases from J, with 20 bases between. CDR1 is LGHNA and CDR2 is YSLEER in the germline V gene. CDR3 size: 16 residues. CDR3 coding DNA: TGCGCCAGCTCCCAGGTAGGGGGTCTGAGCTCCTACGAGCAGTACTTC. Residues: CASSQVGGLSSYEQYF.

The chain links TRBV28 to TRBJ2-7, with D perhaps TRBD2 (5 bases). Germline loops: CDR1 MDHEN, CDR2 SYDVKM. V gave up 8 bases and J gave up 0 bases, with 11 bases separating them. The CDR3 sequence is 13 residues long. The CDR3 reads CASWQAGSYEQYF. DNA of the CDR3: TGTGCCAGCTGGCAGGCGGGCTCCTACGAGCAGTACTTC.

This clone was counted between two and nine times. V gene TRBV28 combines with J gene TRBJ2-3; TRBD2 is a possible D gene (6 bases). Germline CDR1 and CDR2: MDHEN and SYDVKM. V dropped 7 bases and J dropped 3 bases, with 17 bases sitting between them. This CDR3 region has 15 residues. The CDR3 DNA follows: TGTGCCAGCAACGGAGATCGGAGGGAGACAGATACGCAGTATTTT. It translates to CASNGDRRETDTQYF.

The V call is TRBV7-2, the J call TRBJ1-1, with D possibly being TRBD1 (5 bases). Trimming took 5 bases from V and 1 from J, leaving 14 bases between them. CDR1 SGHTA and CDR2 FQGNSA come from the germline V gene. This CDR3 has 15 amino acids. The CDR3 nucleotides are TGTGCCAGCAGCGTATCAGGGCACCGGAACACTGAAGCTTTCTTT. This sequence encodes CASSVSGHRNTEAFF.

J is TRBJ1-1 and V is TRBV5-6, with a tentative D call TRBD1 (5 bases). Germline lookup yields CDR1 SGHDT and CDR2 YYEEEE. The CDR3 consists of 14 residues. Trimming cost V 0 bases and J 6 bases, with 12 bases left between them. The CDR3 nucleotides are TGTGCCAGCAGCTTGGTACCGCAGGGCTCTGAAGCTTTCTTT. This gives the protein CASSLVPQGSEAFF.

The chain joins TRBV28 to TRBJ2-2; 14 nucleotides align to TRBD2. With 0 bases clipped from V and 6 bases from J, the junction kept 3 bases outside the gene matches. The V gene's germline CDR1 is MDHEN and CDR2 SYDVKM. This CDR3 has 17 residues. CDR3 coding DNA: TGTGCCAGCAGTTTATGGAGACTAGCGGGAGGGCCCGGGGAGCTGTTTTTT. Translating gives CASSLWRLAGGPGELFF.

This sequence joins TRBV9 and TRBJ2-5; a weak D match, TRBD1 (6 bases). Germline loops: CDR1 SGDLS, CDR2 YYNGEE. The CDR3 extends over 16 amino acids. V lost 5 bases, J lost 5 bases, and 22 bases lay in between. The CDR3 reads CASSNTHMGAWETQYF. The CDR3 DNA reads as TGTGCCAGCAGTAATACCCATATGGGGGCTTGGGAGACCCAGTACTTC.

The chain couples TRBV27 to TRBJ2-3; TRBD2 matches at 14 bases. Germline V CDR1 and CDR2: MNHEY, SMNVEV (reference sequence). The V segment lost 6 bases and the J segment 3 bases; nucleotides outside the gene matches: 5. This CDR3 is built from 16 residues. This CDR3 reads CASSSTSGGGTDTQYF. The CDR3 DNA is TGTGCCAGCAGCTCGACTAGCGGGGGGGGAACAGATACGCAGTATTTT.

This chain links TRBV7-9 with TRBJ2-7, with 12 positions matching TRBD2. The CDR3 is 15 amino acids. Per germline, CDR1 SEHNR and CDR2 FQNEAQ (reference sequence). After removal of 5 bases from V and 0 bases from J, the junction contained 2 bases not matched to a gene. CDR3 sequence (DNA): TGTGCCAGCAGCCGACTAGCGGGAGACTCCTACGAGCAGTACTTC. This encodes CASSRLAGDSYEQYF.

This clone was seen a handful of times. The chain combines TRBV2 with TRBJ2-3; TRBD2 agrees at 7 bases. V was clipped by 7 bases and J by 3 bases; unmatched bases: 4. CDR1 SNHLY and CDR2 FYNNEI come from the germline V gene. There are 13 residues in the CDR3. The CDR3 nucleotides are TGTGCCAGCAAATACGGGGGGACAGATACGCAGTATTTT. This gives the protein CASKYGGTDTQYF.

The CDR3 region has the DNA TGTGCCAGCAGTTTTGGGACAGGGAGATACGAGCAGTACTTC. This gives the protein CASSFGTGRYEQYF. The chain has TRBV6-6 and TRBJ2-7, with TRBD1 identical over 9 bases. The germline CDR1 and CDR2 sequences are MNHNY and SVGAGI (reference sequence). The V gene end was trimmed by 4 bases and the J gene end by 4 bases; junction bases not matched to a gene: 5. CDR3 size: 14 residues.

This sequence joins TRBV10-3 and TRBJ2-7; D gene unclear. The length of the CDR3 is 11 residues. Germline CDR1 ENHRY, CDR2 SYGVKD. Trimming removed 2 bases from V and 4 bases from J, with 3 bases in between. The CDR3 spells CAISEEYEQYF. CDR3 nucleotide sequence: TGTGCCATCAGTGAGGAGTACGAGCAGTACTTC.

A note on this clone: Different DNA sequences within this sample yield the same CDR3. V gene TRBV30 combines with J gene TRBJ2-1; 13 bases are a match to TRBD2. In germline, CDR1 is GTSNPN, CDR2 SVGIG (reference sequence). The CDR3 spans 15 residues. Trimming removed 0 bases from V and 4 bases from J; junction bases left unmatched: 0. CDR3 nucleotides: TGTGCCTGGAGTGTACTAGCGGGGGGGTACAATGAGCAGTTCTTC. It codes for CAWSVLAGGYNEQFF.

This chain joins TRBV5-4 and TRBJ1-3; D not certain. The germline gives CDR1 SGHNT, CDR2 YYREEE (reference sequence). Trimming removed 4 bases at V and 3 bases at J, with 11 bases between. This CDR3 is built from 14 residues. In DNA form, the CDR3 reads TGTGCCAGCAGCCGAGGGATTTTTGGAAACACCATATATTTT. It specifies CASSRGIFGNTIYF.

V gene TRBV29-1 combines with J gene TRBJ2-3; TRBD1 matches at 9 bases. This CDR3 is 14 amino acids long. Germline V CDR1 and CDR2: SQVTM, ANQGSEA. The V segment lost 5 bases and the J segment 6 bases; nucleotides outside the gene matches: 9. The CDR3 DNA reads as TGCAGCGTTCAACAGGGGGCAAGTTGGGATACGCAGTATTTT. Translating gives CSVQQGASWDTQYF.

The genes are TRBV5-5 and TRBJ1-1; the D gene is possibly TRBD1 (6 bases). There are 13 residues in the CDR3. Germline-derived CDR1 and CDR2 are SGHKS and YYEKEE (reference sequence). Trimming cost V 4 bases and J 7 bases, with 14 bases left between them. CDR3 region: CASSLQGSVEAFF. CDR3 in DNA: TGTGCCAGCAGCCTTCAGGGGTCCGTTGAAGCTTTCTTT.

The chain couples TRBV4-2 to TRBJ2-7; TRBD2 matches 9 bases. The CDR3 is 17 residues long. In germline, CDR1 is LGHNA, CDR2 YNFKEQ. With 4 bases clipped from V and 2 bases from J, the junction kept 12 bases outside the gene matches. For the CDR3, the DNA is TGTGCCAGCAGCCTTACGCAACTAGCGGGCGGGACCTACGAGCAGTACTTC. Translated, it gives CASSLTQLAGGTYEQYF.

The V and J genes are TRBV28 and TRBJ2-5; no clear D. V was trimmed by 4 bases and J by 5 bases, leaving 8 bases between them. The CDR3 sequence is 12 residues long. CDR1 and CDR2 (germline): MDHEN, SYDVKM. The chain's CDR3 is CASSYPGETQYF. CDR3 coding DNA: TGTGCCAGCAGTTACCCCGGGGAGACCCAGTACTTC.